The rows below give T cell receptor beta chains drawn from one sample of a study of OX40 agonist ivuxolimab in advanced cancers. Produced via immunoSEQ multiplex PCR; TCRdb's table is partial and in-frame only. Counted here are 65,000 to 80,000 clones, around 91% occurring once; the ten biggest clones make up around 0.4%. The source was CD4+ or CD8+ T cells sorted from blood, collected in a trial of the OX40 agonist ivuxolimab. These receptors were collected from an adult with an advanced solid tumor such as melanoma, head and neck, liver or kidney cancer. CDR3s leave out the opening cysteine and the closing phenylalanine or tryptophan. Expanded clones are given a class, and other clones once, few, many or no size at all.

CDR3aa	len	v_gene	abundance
SPRVRGEQF	9	TRBV29-1	-
ASSLGVGEMYEQY	13	TRBV5-4	-
TSSQELRSKRAAFYNEQF	18	TRBV1	-
ASSGAGRGTEAF	12	TRBV13	-
ASSETTRNTGELF	13	TRBV25-1	-
ASGTIQGANVLT	12	TRBV7-9	-
ASSLNSDGTEAF	12	TRBV7-9	-
AWSVQGINEKLF	12	TRBV30	-
ASTGLGQRGSYEQY	14	TRBV5-6	-
ASSQDPTGWEQF	12	TRBV4-1	-
ARTSGENTDTQY	12	TRBV21-1	-
ASSGGLTDTQY	11	TRBV25-1	-
ASSPTGGQETQY	12	TRBV18	once
ASKYGQGGTEAF	12	TRBV6-5	few
ASSILTSILGNEQF	14	TRBV19	-
ASSPDGREGEQY	12	TRBV18	-
ASSLTSGNLRGEQF	14	TRBV11-2	-
ASSDQGIGYT	10	TRBV7-9	once
ASSIAGLSQGYT	12	TRBV19	-
ASSPDRLTEAF	11	TRBV18	-
ASSRDTGKYEQY	12	TRBV18	-
ATSRGQTNTEAF	12	TRBV15	-
ASSATNSGNTIY	12	TRBV7-8	-
ASSLTPHGLLQYGYT	15	TRBV27	-
ASSLNRLNTEAF	12	TRBV7-2	-
ASSIIGGGADQPQH	14	TRBV19	-
ASSPYVRTYNEQF	13	TRBV13	few
ASSPPRTGELF	11	TRBV13	-
ASTPGRSNQPQH	12	TRBV2	-
ASSRDFPGSSGANVLT	16	TRBV4-1	-
ASGFDTGTGVPDTQY	15	TRBV12-5	-
ASSTFGNQPQH	11	TRBV2	-
ASTPQILSTDTQY	13	TRBV19	-
ASSSTQAGGYEAF	13	TRBV5-1	-
AISIGLAEYNEQF	13	TRBV10-3	once
ASSLYGSTDTQY	12	TRBV5-5	-
ATYRDSYEQY	10	TRBV10-1	few
ASSQDPGGPSRTYEQY	16	TRBV14	once
ASSESAGYEQY	11	TRBV10-1	-
ASSPRLAGVGNEQF	14	TRBV7-2	-
SVGSGRVPSTDTQY	14	TRBV29-1	-
ASSSGGSGYEQY	12	TRBV5-1	-
ASSLERESNEQF	12	TRBV7-2	-
ASGAQETQY	9	TRBV5-1	-
ASRLGQGGYT	10	TRBV27	-
ASGTGLSGNTIY	12	TRBV27	-
ASTRGGSYGYT	11	TRBV5-1	-
ASSLLGLGTDTQY	13	TRBV11-3	once
ASSPNRGHEQY	11	TRBV19	-
ASSDGGTGSMETQY	14	TRBV10-1	-
ASSLGRGLETQY	12	TRBV7-2	-
ASSQARTGSNSPLH	14	TRBV4-1	-
ASSEWGRSVETQY	13	TRBV6-1	once
AWGLRQGAKNEQY	13	TRBV30	many
ASSFWGPPLQDTQY	14	TRBV27	-